Listed below are T cell receptor beta chains from one sample, sequenced in a study of blood T cell repertoires in COVID-19. TCRdb keeps only in-frame clones here, not all; method: immunoSEQ multiplex PCR. The sample has under 150,000 clones; about four fifths are singletons. The sequencing input was PBMCs or T cells enriched from blood (not recorded which). Source of these receptors: a man aged 40-49 years with acute COVID-19. CDR3s include the opening cysteine and the closing phenylalanine or tryptophan. A D gene is named only where the DNA matches it firmly. A row's size may be missing; if present it is once, few, many or a size class.

clone_size: -
j_call: TRBJ1-6
v_call: TRBV3-1/TRBV3-2
d_call: -
cdr3_nt: TGTGCCAGCAGCCAAGATCTCGACAGCGCCTTTGGTAATTCACCCCTCCACTTT
cdr3_aa: CASSQDLDSAFGNSPLHF

clone_size: -
j_call: TRBJ2-2
v_call: TRBV19
d_call: -
cdr3_nt: TGTGCCAGTAGTATAGTCAGGGTGGACACCGGGGAGCTGTTTTTT
cdr3_aa: CASSIVRVDTGELFF

clone_size: -
j_call: TRBJ2-5
v_call: TRBV29-1
d_call: TRBD1
cdr3_nt: TGCAGCGTTGCCCGGACAGGGCAGCGAGAGACCCAGTACTTC
cdr3_aa: CSVARTGQRETQYF

clone_size: once
j_call: TRBJ2-7
v_call: TRBV6-2/TRBV6-3
d_call: -
cdr3_nt: TGTGCCAGCAGTTACTGGAGGCTAGGTTACGAGCAGTACTTC
cdr3_aa: CASSYWRLGYEQYF

clone_size: -
j_call: TRBJ1-1
v_call: TRBV11-3
d_call: -
cdr3_nt: TGTGCCAGCAGCTTAGATGCGGAAAACACTGAAGCTTTCTTT
cdr3_aa: CASSLDAENTEAFF

clone_size: few
j_call: TRBJ1-2
v_call: TRBV19
d_call: -
cdr3_nt: TGTGCCAGTAGCCCCCGGGGGGAAAACTATGGCTACACCTTC
cdr3_aa: CASSPRGENYGYTF

clone_size: -
j_call: TRBJ1-3
v_call: TRBV5-1
d_call: -
cdr3_nt: TGCGCCAGCAGCCTGGACGGCGGCTCTGGAAACACCATATATTTT
cdr3_aa: CASSLDGGSGNTIYF

clone_size: -
j_call: TRBJ2-1
v_call: TRBV30
d_call: -
cdr3_nt: TGTGCCTGGAGTGTAGCCAATGAGCAGTTCTTC
cdr3_aa: CAWSVANEQFF

clone_size: -
j_call: TRBJ2-3
v_call: TRBV19
d_call: TRBD1
cdr3_nt: TGTGCCAGTAGTATGGGGCAGGGGGCAGATACGCAGTATTTT
cdr3_aa: CASSMGQGADTQYF

clone_size: -
j_call: TRBJ2-7
v_call: TRBV6-6
d_call: TRBD1
cdr3_nt: TGTGCCAGCAGTCGGGACAGGGACTACGAGCAGTACTTC
cdr3_aa: CASSRDRDYEQYF

clone_size: -
j_call: TRBJ1-5
v_call: TRBV27
d_call: -
cdr3_nt: TGTGCCAGCAGTTTAGGGCCGAATCAGCCCCAGCATTTT
cdr3_aa: CASSLGPNQPQHF

clone_size: -
j_call: TRBJ2-5
v_call: TRBV30
d_call: -
cdr3_nt: TGTGCCTGGAGTGTATCGGGGGGCCCAGGGGAGACCCAGTACTTC
cdr3_aa: CAWSVSGGPGETQYF

clone_size: -
j_call: TRBJ2-1
v_call: TRBV7-8
d_call: TRBD2
cdr3_nt: TGTGCCAGCAGCTTATGGCTAGCGGGGGCCTACAATGAGCAGTTCTTC
cdr3_aa: CASSLWLAGAYNEQFF

clone_size: few
j_call: TRBJ1-2
v_call: TRBV4-1
d_call: TRBD1
cdr3_nt: TGCGCCAGCAGCCCAGGACAGGGAGGCTATGGCTACACCTTC
cdr3_aa: CASSPGQGGYGYTF

clone_size: -
j_call: TRBJ2-7
v_call: TRBV5-1
d_call: TRBD2
cdr3_nt: TGCGCCAGCAGCTTGAGCGGGAGGAACCACGAGCAGTACTTC
cdr3_aa: CASSLSGRNHEQYF

clone_size: -
j_call: TRBJ2-2
v_call: TRBV24-1
d_call: -
cdr3_nt: TGTGCCACCAGTGATTTCGAGGCGAAAGACACCGGGGAGCTGTTTTTT
cdr3_aa: CATSDFEAKDTGELFF

clone_size: -
j_call: TRBJ1-1
v_call: TRBV12-3/TRBV12-4
d_call: -
cdr3_nt: TGTGCCAGCACCTGGACAGAGAACACTGAAGCTTTCTTT
cdr3_aa: CASTWTENTEAFF

clone_size: -
j_call: TRBJ2-7
v_call: TRBV7-2
d_call: TRBD1
cdr3_nt: TGTGCCAGCAGCCAAAGGACAGGGCAATACGAGCAGTACTTC
cdr3_aa: CASSQRTGQYEQYF

clone_size: once
j_call: TRBJ1-3
v_call: TRBV7-9
d_call: -
cdr3_nt: TGTGCCAGCAGCTTAATACAGCCTGCTGGAAACACCATATATTTT
cdr3_aa: CASSLIQPAGNTIYF

clone_size: -
j_call: TRBJ2-2
v_call: TRBV9
d_call: -
cdr3_nt: TGTGCCAGCAGCGCCAGTATTAACACCGGGGAGCTGTTTTTT
cdr3_aa: CASSASINTGELFF

clone_size: -
j_call: TRBJ1-5
v_call: TRBV28
d_call: TRBD1
cdr3_nt: TGTGCCAGCAGAAGGGGGCGTGGCACACCGGATCAGCCCCAGCATTTT
cdr3_aa: CASRRGRGTPDQPQHF

clone_size: once
j_call: TRBJ1-1
v_call: TRBV4-3
d_call: TRBD1
cdr3_nt: TGCGCCAGCAGCCAAGCTCAGGGGGCTCACACTGAAGCTTTCTTT
cdr3_aa: CASSQAQGAHTEAFF

clone_size: few
j_call: TRBJ1-6
v_call: TRBV6-5
d_call: -
cdr3_nt: TGTGCCAGCAGTTACTCGGCGCTTCGCGGGTCACCCCTCCACTTT
cdr3_aa: CASSYSALRGSPLHF

clone_size: once
j_call: TRBJ1-5
v_call: TRBV11-2
d_call: -
cdr3_nt: TGTGCCAGCAGCTTAGGAGTTAGCAATCAGCCCCAGCATTTT
cdr3_aa: CASSLGVSNQPQHF

clone_size: -
j_call: TRBJ2-7
v_call: TRBV7-9
d_call: TRBD1
cdr3_nt: TGTGCCAGCAGCTTAGCGGTGGGACAGGGTGCGTTCCACGAGCAGTACTTC
cdr3_aa: CASSLAVGQGAFHEQYF

clone_size: -
j_call: TRBJ2-3
v_call: TRBV7-9
d_call: -
cdr3_nt: TGTGCCAGCAGCCCTCTTTCTAGCACAGATACGCAGTATTTT
cdr3_aa: CASSPLSSTDTQYF

clone_size: -
j_call: TRBJ1-3
v_call: TRBV28
d_call: -
cdr3_nt: TGTGCCAGCAGTCCGATCCAGGGTACTGGAAACACCATATATTTT
cdr3_aa: CASSPIQGTGNTIYF

clone_size: -
j_call: TRBJ1-6
v_call: TRBV6-5
d_call: -
cdr3_nt: TGTGCCAGCAGTTATCGGACAGCGTATAATTCACCCCTCCACTTT
cdr3_aa: CASSYRTAYNSPLHF

clone_size: -
j_call: TRBJ2-7
v_call: TRBV28
d_call: TRBD2
cdr3_nt: TGTGCCAGCAGTTTCATAGCGGGATCCGACGAGCAGTACTTC
cdr3_aa: CASSFIAGSDEQYF

clone_size: -
j_call: TRBJ2-1
v_call: TRBV27
d_call: -
cdr3_nt: TGTGCCAGCAGTTTAGTTCTAGACAGACCGAATGAGCAGTTCTTC
cdr3_aa: CASSLVLDRPNEQFF

clone_size: -
j_call: TRBJ1-5
v_call: TRBV19
d_call: TRBD1
cdr3_nt: TGTGCCAGTAGTTTTTACCGGGACAGGGGCGCCCCTGGCAATCAGCCCCAGCATTTT
cdr3_aa: CASSFYRDRGAPGNQPQHF

clone_size: -
j_call: TRBJ2-7
v_call: TRBV28
d_call: -
cdr3_nt: TGTGCCAGCAGAAAACAGGGTCTGGGGTACGAGCAGTACTTC
cdr3_aa: CASRKQGLGYEQYF

clone_size: -
j_call: TRBJ2-7
v_call: TRBV4-3
d_call: TRBD2
cdr3_nt: TGCGCCAGCAGCCAAGGTGGGACTAGCAGCTACGAGCAGTACTTC
cdr3_aa: CASSQGGTSSYEQYF

clone_size: -
j_call: TRBJ2-3
v_call: TRBV5-4
d_call: -
cdr3_nt: TGTGCCAGCAGCTTGGTTGGCAGGGGAAGAGATACGCAGTATTTT
cdr3_aa: CASSLVGRGRDTQYF

clone_size: -
j_call: TRBJ1-6
v_call: TRBV2
d_call: TRBD1
cdr3_nt: TGTGCCAGCAGTAACAGGGGCCCTAATTCACCCCTCCACTTT
cdr3_aa: CASSNRGPNSPLHF

clone_size: -
j_call: TRBJ1-1
v_call: TRBV12-3/TRBV12-4
d_call: -
cdr3_nt: TGTGCCAGCAGTTGGTCCAGTAACACTGAAGCTTTCTTT
cdr3_aa: CASSWSSNTEAFF

clone_size: few
j_call: TRBJ2-7
v_call: TRBV27
d_call: -
cdr3_nt: TGTGCCAGCAGTTTACGGCAGGGGGGCTACGAGCAGTACTTC
cdr3_aa: CASSLRQGGYEQYF

clone_size: -
j_call: TRBJ1-3
v_call: TRBV5-5
d_call: TRBD1
cdr3_nt: TGTGCCAGCAGCTGGACAGGGGGAGACATATATTTT
cdr3_aa: CASSWTGGDIYF

clone_size: -
j_call: TRBJ1-6
v_call: TRBV4-1
d_call: -
cdr3_nt: TGCGCCAGCAGCCAAGAGGACAGAGTTAATTCACCCCTCCACTTT
cdr3_aa: CASSQEDRVNSPLHF

clone_size: -
j_call: TRBJ1-3
v_call: TRBV28
d_call: TRBD1
cdr3_nt: TGTGCCAGCAATCGACGGACAGGGAGCTCTGGAAACACCATATATTTT
cdr3_aa: CASNRRTGSSGNTIYF

clone_size: -
j_call: TRBJ2-1
v_call: TRBV6-5
d_call: -
cdr3_nt: TGTGCCAGCAGAGGGGTCTACAATGAGCAGTTCTTC
cdr3_aa: CASRGVYNEQFF

clone_size: once
j_call: TRBJ2-4
v_call: TRBV10-2
d_call: TRBD2
cdr3_nt: TGCGCCAGCAGTGAACCTGCTAGCGGGAGTGACATTCAGTACTTC
cdr3_aa: CASSEPASGSDIQYF

clone_size: few
j_call: TRBJ1-3
v_call: TRBV28
d_call: TRBD1
cdr3_nt: TGTGCCAGCAGTTCTATAGGACAGGCACCCTCTGGAAACACCATATATTTT
cdr3_aa: CASSSIGQAPSGNTIYF

clone_size: -
j_call: TRBJ2-3
v_call: TRBV6-5
d_call: TRBD2
cdr3_nt: TGTGCCAGCTCTCCGGGACTAGTCCCAGATACGCAGTATTTT
cdr3_aa: CASSPGLVPDTQYF

clone_size: -
j_call: TRBJ2-1
v_call: TRBV19
d_call: TRBD2
cdr3_nt: TGTGCCAGTAGGGTTCTAGCGGGGGGACCGCATGAGCAGTTCTTC
cdr3_aa: CASRVLAGGPHEQFF

clone_size: -
j_call: TRBJ2-3
v_call: TRBV12-3/TRBV12-4
d_call: -
cdr3_nt: TGTGCCAGCAGTTATGGCCGCACGCCGCAGTATTTT
cdr3_aa: CASSYGRTPQYF

clone_size: -
j_call: TRBJ2-7
v_call: TRBV3-1/TRBV3-2
d_call: -
cdr3_nt: TGTGCCAGCAGCCTCAGACAGGACTACGAGCAGTACTTC
cdr3_aa: CASSLRQDYEQYF

clone_size: -
j_call: TRBJ1-1
v_call: TRBV5-1
d_call: TRBD1
cdr3_nt: TGCGCCAGCAGCCCCCCAGGGGGCGCGATGAACACTGAAGCTTTCTTT
cdr3_aa: CASSPPGGAMNTEAFF

clone_size: -
j_call: TRBJ2-7
v_call: TRBV5-1
d_call: -
cdr3_nt: TGCGCCAGCAGCTACTCAGGGGACGGAAGAGACGAGCAGTACTTC
cdr3_aa: CASSYSGDGRDEQYF